A selection of T cell receptor beta chains follows, all from one sample in a study of monozygotic twins with inflammatory bowel disease. TCRdb reprocessed the 5' RACE reads; each CDR3 protein has one entry and no DNA is given. The sample features 400,000 to 500,000 distinct CDR3 sequences, with under 3% in its top ten. Sequencing was carried out using blood. These receptor sequences come from a human donor with ulcerative colitis or Crohn's disease, or a healthy co-twin of an affected twin (not recorded which). CDR3s include the opening cysteine and the closing phenylalanine or tryptophan.

j_gene | v_gene | CDR3aa
TRBJ2-5 | TRBV7-6 | CASSLGGPGQGAETQYF
TRBJ2-3 | TRBV5-1 | CASSLRTGTQTFTDTQYF
TRBJ2-3 | TRBV11-2 | CASSFLGGSPDTQYF
TRBJ2-7 | TRBV28 | CASIAGRTYEQYF
TRBJ1-1 | TRBV5-5 | CASSSRPGQGTKNTEAFF
TRBJ1-2 | TRBV11-2 | CASSLGPNYGYTF
TRBJ1-4 | TRBV20-1 | CSAQTTWEGGHGKLFF
TRBJ2-7 | TRBV6-5 | CASSYSGSFTALPYEQYF
TRBJ1-6 | TRBV6-5 | CASSYSGTGQPLHF
TRBJ2-7 | TRBV28 | CASSQRIRGLPTRQYF
TRBJ1-6 | TRBV28 | CASSGGGDSPLHF
TRBJ1-2 | TRBV7-9 | CASSQRDNYGYTF
TRBJ2-5 | TRBV4-1 | CASSQDLGGPETQYF
TRBJ2-2 | TRBV5-1 | CASRFGSNTGELFF
TRBJ2-3 | TRBV19 | CASSPDRLAGTDTQYF
TRBJ1-2 | TRBV7-2 | CASSRRTGGFNGYTF
TRBJ2-1 | TRBV23-1 | CARLFVGQPYNEQFF
TRBJ2-3 | TRBV5-1 | CASLPEGGITDTQYF
TRBJ2-5 | TRBV5-1 | CASSLASKNTQYF
TRBJ1-1 | TRBV5-1 | CASSLRQGARAFF
TRBJ2-7 | TRBV29-1 | CSVEDTGQGTYEQYF
TRBJ1-2 | TRBV7-2 | CASSSWMTGSGYTF
TRBJ2-2 | TRBV25-1 | CASRWTGGTGELFF
TRBJ1-1 | TRBV29-1 | CSVKTGERTEAFF
TRBJ2-2 | TRBV7-2 | CASSFGLAQITGELFF
TRBJ1-5 | TRBV3-1 | CASSQDGTASNQPQHF
TRBJ1-6 | TRBV6-2/TRBV6-3 | CASSSHGTPYNSPLHF
TRBJ2-3 | TRBV5-1 | CASSLTSSTDTQYF